One sample yielded the 8 T cell receptor beta chains listed below, sequenced in a study of CD8 T cells in Susac syndrome. Reverse transcription of 0.5 to 1 ug RNA used random hexamers. TCRdb used MiXCR to reprocess the immunoSEQ multiplex PCR reads, holding one entry per CDR3 protein. The table lists 150,000 to 200,000 distinct CDR3 sequences, roughly 94% of them singletons. The sample was CD4+ T cells from PBMCs. Every receptor here comes from a human donor with multiple sclerosis.

This chain uses TRBV19 with TRBJ2-7; 9 nucleotides align to TRBD1. The ends lost 10 bases at V and 3 bases at J; junction bases unmatched: 19. Looked up from germline, CDR1 is LNHDA and CDR2 is SQIVND (reference sequence). The CDR3 is 17 residues long. In nucleotides, the CDR3 is TGTGCCACCTCTACGACCGGGACAGGGAGTTTCGGCTACGAGCAGTACTTC. Translating gives CATSTTGTGSFGYEQYF.

The CDR3 reads CASSLGGTDQPQHF. CDR3 bases: TGTGCCAGCAGTTTAGGGGGGACAGATCAGCCCCAGCATTTT. The chain recombines TRBV12-3 or TRBV12-4 with TRBJ1-5; 7 bases line up with TRBD1. The CDR3 loop spans 14 amino acids. Germline trimming cut 1 base from V and 5 bases from J; bases unmatched to any gene: 2.

The chain links TRBV27 to TRBJ1-5; D remains ambiguous. Germline loops: CDR1 MNHEY, CDR2 SMNVEV (reference sequence). With 4 bases removed from V and 3 bases from J, the gap between germline ends came to 1 base. There are 11 residues in the CDR3. For the CDR3, the DNA is TGTGCCAGCAGTTACAATCAGCCCCAGCATTTT. Amino acid sequence: CASSYNQPQHF.

The chain uses TRBV19 and TRBJ1-4, with D maybe TRBD1 (5 bases). The germline gives CDR1 LNHDA, CDR2 SQIVND (reference sequence). V gave up 6 bases and J gave up 2 bases, with 13 bases separating them. The CDR3 totals 15 residues. CDR3: CASRTAGTTNEKLFF. The CDR3 DNA sequence: TGTGCCAGTAGGACCGCAGGGACGACTAATGAAAAACTGTTTTTT.

V usage is TRBV9 and J usage is TRBJ1-2; D is uncertain. The CDR3 sequence is 14 residues long. Looked up from germline, CDR1 is SGDLS and CDR2 is YYNGEE. The V gene lost 0 bases and the J gene lost 3 bases, with 9 bases spanning the gap. This CDR3 is CASSVDGLDYGYTF. The CDR3 nucleotides read TGTGCCAGCAGCGTAGATGGATTAGACTATGGCTACACCTTC.

The CDR3 DNA reads as TGTGCCAGCAGTTTTACGACCATTCAGTACTTC. Translated: CASSFTTIQYF. The rearrangement uses TRBV12-3 or TRBV12-4 and TRBJ2-4, with unresolved D. Trimming removed 3 bases from V and 9 bases from J, with 6 bases in between. The CDR3 contains 11 residues.

The chain uses TRBV5-1 and TRBJ2-2; possibly TRBD1 for D (5 bases). CDR3 length: 13 amino acids. Germline V gene data show CDR1 as SGHRS and CDR2 as YFSETQ. V lost 5 bases, J lost 6 bases, and 11 bases lay in between. The CDR3, as DNA: TGCGCCAGCAGAACAGTAGGGGCCGGGGAGCTGTTTTTT. Protein sequence: CASRTVGAGELFF.

The chain combines TRBV7-9 with TRBJ1-1; D is undetermined. With 2 bases removed from V and 1 base from J, the gap between germline ends came to 8 bases. The CDR3 spans 14 residues. The V gene's germline CDR1 is SEHNR and CDR2 FQNEAQ (reference sequence). As DNA, the CDR3 is TGTGCCAGCAGCTTAACCCGACAGAACACTGAAGCTTTCTTT. The encoded protein is CASSLTRQNTEAFF. The variable domain in full, with the rest retrieved from reference TRBV7-9 and TRBJ1-1, is DTGVSQNPRHKITKRGQNVTFRCDPISEHNRLYWYRQTLGQGPEFLTYFQNEAQLEKSRLLSDRFSAERPKGSFSTLEIQRTEQGDSAMYLCASSLTRQNTEAFFGQGTRLTVV.